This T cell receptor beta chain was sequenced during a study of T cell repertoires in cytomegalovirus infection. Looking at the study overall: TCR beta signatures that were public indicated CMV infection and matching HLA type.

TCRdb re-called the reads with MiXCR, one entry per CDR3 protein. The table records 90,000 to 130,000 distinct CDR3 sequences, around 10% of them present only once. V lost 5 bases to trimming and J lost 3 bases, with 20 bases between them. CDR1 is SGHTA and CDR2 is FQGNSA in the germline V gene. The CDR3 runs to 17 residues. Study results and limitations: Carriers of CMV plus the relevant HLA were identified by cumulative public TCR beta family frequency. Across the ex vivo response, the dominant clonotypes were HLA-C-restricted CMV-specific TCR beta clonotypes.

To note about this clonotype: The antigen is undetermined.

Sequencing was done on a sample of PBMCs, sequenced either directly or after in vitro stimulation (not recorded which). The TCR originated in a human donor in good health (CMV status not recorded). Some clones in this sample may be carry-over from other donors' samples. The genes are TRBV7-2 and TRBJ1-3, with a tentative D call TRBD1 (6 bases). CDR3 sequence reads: CASSPNVGGRDGNTIYF. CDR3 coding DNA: TGTGCCAGCAGCCCAAACGTGGGGGGGCGTGATGGAAACACCATATATTTT.